The rows below give T cell receptor beta chains drawn from one sample of a study of a mutant IDH1 vaccine in newly diagnosed glioma. Sequencing was performed with immunoSEQ multiplex PCR; in TCRdb, only in-frame clones are kept and a portion is missing. The data show under 80,000 clones, about 86% seen once. Specimen: PBMCs, collected from a glioma patient treated with radiotherapy, temozolomide or both. The receptors were sampled from a man aged 25 to 45 with glioma. CDR3s include the opening cysteine and the closing phenylalanine or tryptophan. Fields, in order: D gene, V gene, J gene, clone size, CDR3 protein, CDR3 DNA. D genes are given only for firm matches. Only part of the rows carry a size: once, few, many, or a class if the clone is expanded.

.,TRBV4-1,TRBJ2-7,.,CASSQVWRDEQYF,TGCGCCAGCAGCCAAGTCTGGCGGGACGAGCAGTACTTC
.,TRBV10-3,TRBJ2-7,.,CAISESTYEQYF,TGTGCCATCAGTGAGTCTACCTACGAGCAGTACTTC
.,TRBV19,TRBJ1-1,.,CASSFRDISTEAFF,TGTGCCAGTAGCTTTCGGGATATTTCTACTGAAGCTTTCTTT
.,TRBV5-1,TRBJ2-3,few,CASAGGSTDTQYF,TGCGCCAGCGCTGGTGGAAGCACAGATACGCAGTATTTT
.,TRBV5-8,TRBJ1-2,.,CASRPQTNYGYTF,TGTGCCAGCAGACCTCAGACTAACTATGGCTACACCTTC
.,TRBV5-5,TRBJ2-3,.,CASKPLGGPSTDTQYF,TGTGCCAGCAAACCCCTGGGGGGGCCTAGCACAGATACGCAGTATTTT
TRBD1,TRBV18,TRBJ1-4,.,CASSPRGQGAHANEKLFF,TGTGCCAGCTCACCACGGGGACAGGGGGCGCATGCTAATGAAAAACTGTTTTTT
.,TRBV2,TRBJ2-1,.,CASSVRGDGGEQFF,TGTGCCAGCAGCGTTCGAGGGGATGGGGGTGAGCAGTTCTTC
.,TRBV5-5,TRBJ1-5,.,CASRPGVGNQPQHF,TGTGCCAGCAGACCAGGTGTAGGGAATCAGCCCCAGCATTTT
TRBD1,TRBV6-5,TRBJ2-7,.,CASSYSTGAHLYEQYF,TGTGCCAGCAGTTACTCGACAGGGGCACATCTCTACGAGCAGTACTTC
TRBD1,TRBV7-6,TRBJ1-2,.,CASSLDSGQGYTF,TGTGCCAGCAGCTTAGATTCGGGACAGGGGTACACCTTC
.,TRBV18,TRBJ1-1,.,CASSPAGRGENTEAFF,TGTGCCAGCTCACCCGCGGGACGGGGAGAGAACACTGAAGCTTTCTTT